This T cell receptor beta chain comes out of a study of CD8 T cells in ankylosing spondylitis (dated by TCRdb to 2016 to 2017). Background for the entire study: T cell receptor beta repertoires were profiled in healthy donors and ankylosing spondylitis patients so that disease-linked TCR variants could be found. Samples of peripheral blood were taken, and for ankylosing spondylitis patients, synovial fluid was collected as well. The full study cohort was made up of under 30 ankylosing spondylitis patients and 95 to 130 healthy donors. Overall results and qualifications from the work: A TCR beta motif made up of several highly homologous amino acid variants appeared to be characteristic of blood from ankylosing spondylitis patients. The disease-linked clones had a CD8+ phenotype and were found at relatively low frequencies in peripheral blood. Some motif variants had previously been reported in the synovial fluid and blood of reactive arthritis patients, which suggests shared mechanisms of disease initiation. Significant enrichment of the disease-linked clones was reported in matched synovial fluid samples from ankylosing spondylitis patients.

This clonotype has ten or more counts. Its cognate antigen has yet to be identified. Per-base quality was not reported, and no clone a single base away is much larger than it. These reads were obtained on an Illumina HiSeq 2500. Quantitative 5'-RACE with molecular barcodes was used to prepare TCR beta libraries. Processing in the source paper ran as follows. A new computational method, built on a probabilistic model of VDJ rearrangement, was used to identify disease-linked TCR variants. TCRdb handled the public reads itself, with Q25 trimming in fastp and clone calling in MiXCR, and kept productive beta chains. Entries are consolidated by CDR3 protein sequence, retaining the most common genes and DNA. These V and J calls originate from TCRdb's pipeline instead of the authors' own analysis. Across this sample there are about 140,000 distinct CDR3 sequences, with approximately 7.3% seen only once. The ten largest make up roughly 12% of the sample.

This receptor was taken from a female donor with ankylosing spondylitis or in good health (not recorded which). Sequenced input: blood, either unsorted or a sorted T cell fraction (not recorded which).

The CDR3 sequence is CASILGGVNSNTGELFF. The DNA sequence reads TGTGCCAGCATCCTGGGGGGGGTTAATTCGAACACCGGGGAGCTGTTTTTT. The rearrangement combines TRBV28 with TRBJ2-2; the central 7 bases match TRBD2. The CDR3 numbers 17 residues from cysteine through phenylalanine. The only DNA kept is the CDR3, 51 bases in frame from the first base. At the junction V is shortened by 7 bases and J by 0 bases; bases outside the gene matches: 11. CDR1 and CDR2 are read off the germline V gene as MDHEN and SYDVKM.